Listed below are T cell receptor beta chains from one sample, sequenced in a study of cytomegalovirus exposure and HLA in healthy donors. Sequencing was performed with immunoSEQ multiplex PCR; in TCRdb, only in-frame clones are kept and a portion is missing. Of 66,000 or so clones listed, 95% to 98% were seen once; the top ten hold about 1.5%. Specimen: PBMCs. Receptor source: a woman between 18 and 29 years old in good health and CMV-seropositive. Both conserved end residues are part of each CDR3. Each record gives: D gene, V gene, clone size, J gene, CDR3 protein, CDR3 DNA. The D gene is left open where the match is weak. Clone size is stated in some rows and not others, as once, few, many or a class when expanded.

d_call: TRBD1; v_call: TRBV7-9; clone_size: .; j_call: TRBJ1-1; cdr3_aa: CASSFTGGGTEAFF; cdr3_nt: TGTGCCAGCAGCTTTACAGGGGGAGGTACTGAAGCTTTCTTT
d_call: TRBD2; v_call: TRBV7-3; clone_size: .; j_call: TRBJ2-1; cdr3_aa: CASSVLAGGPNEQFF; cdr3_nt: TGTGCCAGCAGCGTACTAGCGGGAGGGCCCAATGAGCAGTTCTTC
d_call: .; v_call: TRBV19; clone_size: few; j_call: TRBJ2-3; cdr3_aa: CASTQEPWDTQYF; cdr3_nt: TGTGCCAGTACCCAGGAACCCTGGGATACGCAGTATTTT
d_call: TRBD2; v_call: TRBV6-5; clone_size: .; j_call: TRBJ2-7; cdr3_aa: CASSYRGAGDYEQYF; cdr3_nt: TGTGCCAGCAGTTACCGAGGAGCGGGAGATTACGAGCAGTACTTC
d_call: TRBD2; v_call: TRBV27; clone_size: .; j_call: TRBJ2-1; cdr3_aa: CASSRTGLSLPTSGRGYEQFF; cdr3_nt: TGTGCCAGCAGCCGGACAGGGCTATCCCTTCCGACTAGCGGGAGGGGCTATGAGCAGTTCTTC
d_call: TRBD1; v_call: TRBV19; clone_size: .; j_call: TRBJ1-2; cdr3_aa: CASSGTGGNGYTF; cdr3_nt: TGTGCCAGTAGCGGGACAGGGGGCAATGGCTACACCTTC
d_call: .; v_call: TRBV7-9; clone_size: .; j_call: TRBJ2-3; cdr3_aa: CASSSLQGADTQYF; cdr3_nt: TGTGCCAGCTCTTCGTTACAGGGAGCAGATACGCAGTATTTT
d_call: TRBD1; v_call: TRBV6-6; clone_size: .; j_call: TRBJ2-6; cdr3_aa: CASTMTGGSGANVLTF; cdr3_nt: TGTGCCAGCACCATGACAGGGGGCTCTGGGGCCAACGTCCTGACTTTC
d_call: .; v_call: TRBV2; clone_size: .; j_call: TRBJ2-5; cdr3_aa: CASSGGGRGETQYF; cdr3_nt: TGTGCCAGCAGTGGGGGGGGCAGGGGAGAGACCCAGTACTTC
d_call: .; v_call: TRBV7-9; clone_size: .; j_call: TRBJ1-4; cdr3_aa: CASSRVDGLNEKLFF; cdr3_nt: TGTGCCAGCAGCCGGGTGGACGGACTTAATGAAAAACTGTTTTTT
d_call: .; v_call: TRBV5-8; clone_size: .; j_call: TRBJ1-1; cdr3_aa: CASLPEDEAFF; cdr3_nt: TGTGCCAGCCTCCCGGAGGATGAAGCTTTCTTT
d_call: .; v_call: TRBV19; clone_size: .; j_call: TRBJ1-2; cdr3_aa: CASSQTRGYNYGYTF; cdr3_nt: TGTGCCAGTAGTCAAACCAGGGGCTATAACTATGGCTACACCTTC
d_call: .; v_call: TRBV28; clone_size: once; j_call: TRBJ1-2; cdr3_aa: CASSFRVYGYTF; cdr3_nt: TGTGCCAGCAGTTTCAGGGTATATGGCTACACCTTC
d_call: TRBD2; v_call: TRBV28; clone_size: .; j_call: TRBJ2-2; cdr3_aa: CASSLRSHISGRAYTGELFF; cdr3_nt: TGTGCCAGCAGTTTACGGTCCCATATTAGCGGGAGGGCCTACACCGGGGAGCTGTTTTTT
d_call: .; v_call: TRBV6-4; clone_size: few; j_call: TRBJ2-2; cdr3_aa: CASSAGDHTGELFF; cdr3_nt: TGTGCCAGCAGTGCAGGGGACCACACCGGGGAGCTGTTTTTT
d_call: TRBD1; v_call: TRBV6-6; clone_size: .; j_call: TRBJ2-7; cdr3_aa: CASSARDRGSHEQYF; cdr3_nt: TGTGCCAGCAGTGCCCGGGACAGGGGTAGCCACGAGCAGTACTTC
d_call: TRBD2; v_call: TRBV11-3; clone_size: .; j_call: TRBJ2-3; cdr3_aa: CASSPRTSGRFDTQYF; cdr3_nt: TGTGCCAGCAGCCCGCGGACTAGCGGGAGGTTCGATACGCAGTATTTT
d_call: .; v_call: TRBV20-1; clone_size: .; j_call: TRBJ1-1; cdr3_aa: CSARSNTEAFF; cdr3_nt: TGCAGTGCTAGGAGCAACACTGAAGCTTTCTTT
d_call: TRBD1; v_call: TRBV2; clone_size: .; j_call: TRBJ1-2; cdr3_aa: CASSPRPGQGSNYGYTF; cdr3_nt: TGTGCCAGCAGTCCCCGGCCGGGACAGGGGTCAAACTATGGCTACACCTTC
d_call: TRBD1; v_call: TRBV28; clone_size: .; j_call: TRBJ2-7; cdr3_aa: CASSLWGQGANEQYF; cdr3_nt: TGTGCCAGCAGTTTATGGGGACAGGGGGCGAACGAGCAGTACTTC
d_call: TRBD1; v_call: TRBV4-2; clone_size: .; j_call: TRBJ1-1; cdr3_aa: CASSPTGAAGTEAFF; cdr3_nt: TGTGCCAGCAGCCCGACAGGGGCCGCGGGGACTGAAGCTTTCTTT
d_call: .; v_call: TRBV30; clone_size: .; j_call: TRBJ1-2; cdr3_aa: CALDTPVHGYTF; cdr3_nt: TGTGCCTTGGACACCCCGGTCCATGGCTACACCTTC
d_call: .; v_call: TRBV27; clone_size: .; j_call: TRBJ2-7; cdr3_aa: CASSFSAGTYEQYF; cdr3_nt: TGTGCCAGCAGTTTTTCAGCGGGTACCTACGAGCAGTACTTC
d_call: .; v_call: TRBV25-1; clone_size: .; j_call: TRBJ2-5; cdr3_aa: CASSEYLSGLETQYF; cdr3_nt: TGTGCCAGCAGTGAATATCTGTCAGGATTAGAGACCCAGTACTTC
d_call: .; v_call: TRBV29-1; clone_size: .; j_call: TRBJ1-2; cdr3_aa: CSVDQGRVYGYTF; cdr3_nt: TGCAGCGTTGACCAAGGGAGAGTCTATGGCTACACCTTC
d_call: TRBD1; v_call: TRBV5-6; clone_size: .; j_call: TRBJ1-2; cdr3_aa: CASSLGQGGHYGYTF; cdr3_nt: TGTGCCAGCAGCTTGGGCCAAGGGGGCCACTATGGCTACACCTTC
d_call: .; v_call: TRBV28; clone_size: .; j_call: TRBJ2-7; cdr3_aa: CASSTTRGWGYEQYF; cdr3_nt: TGTGCCAGCAGTACGACTCGGGGGTGGGGTTACGAGCAGTACTTC
d_call: .; v_call: TRBV6-1; clone_size: .; j_call: TRBJ2-1; cdr3_aa: CASSGTAVDEQFF; cdr3_nt: TGTGCCAGCAGTGGTACAGCGGTCGATGAGCAGTTCTTC
d_call: .; v_call: TRBV6-1; clone_size: .; j_call: TRBJ2-4; cdr3_aa: CASSPTRGSVDIQYF; cdr3_nt: TGTGCCAGCAGTCCGACTAGAGGGAGTGTTGACATTCAGTACTTC
d_call: .; v_call: TRBV6-1; clone_size: .; j_call: TRBJ1-5; cdr3_aa: CASSERAAPSNQPQHF; cdr3_nt: TGTGCCAGCAGCGAAAGAGCCGCCCCTAGCAATCAGCCCCAGCATTTT
d_call: TRBD2; v_call: TRBV4-1; clone_size: .; j_call: TRBJ2-3; cdr3_aa: CASSRLGLAENTDTQYF; cdr3_nt: TGCGCCAGCAGCCGGCTAGGACTAGCGGAAAACACAGATACGCAGTATTTT
d_call: TRBD1; v_call: TRBV30; clone_size: .; j_call: TRBJ2-3; cdr3_aa: CAWRKQGAYTDTQYF; cdr3_nt: TGTGCCTGGAGGAAACAGGGGGCGTACACAGATACGCAGTATTTT
d_call: TRBD1; v_call: TRBV28; clone_size: .; j_call: TRBJ1-2; cdr3_aa: CASSYEQGALEKVNYGYTF; cdr3_nt: TGTGCCAGCAGTTATGAACAGGGGGCGCTTGAAAAAGTTAACTATGGCTACACCTTC
d_call: TRBD1; v_call: TRBV27; clone_size: .; j_call: TRBJ2-7; cdr3_aa: CASRPGTASSYEQYF; cdr3_nt: TGTGCCAGCCGACCCGGGACAGCAAGCTCCTACGAGCAGTACTTC